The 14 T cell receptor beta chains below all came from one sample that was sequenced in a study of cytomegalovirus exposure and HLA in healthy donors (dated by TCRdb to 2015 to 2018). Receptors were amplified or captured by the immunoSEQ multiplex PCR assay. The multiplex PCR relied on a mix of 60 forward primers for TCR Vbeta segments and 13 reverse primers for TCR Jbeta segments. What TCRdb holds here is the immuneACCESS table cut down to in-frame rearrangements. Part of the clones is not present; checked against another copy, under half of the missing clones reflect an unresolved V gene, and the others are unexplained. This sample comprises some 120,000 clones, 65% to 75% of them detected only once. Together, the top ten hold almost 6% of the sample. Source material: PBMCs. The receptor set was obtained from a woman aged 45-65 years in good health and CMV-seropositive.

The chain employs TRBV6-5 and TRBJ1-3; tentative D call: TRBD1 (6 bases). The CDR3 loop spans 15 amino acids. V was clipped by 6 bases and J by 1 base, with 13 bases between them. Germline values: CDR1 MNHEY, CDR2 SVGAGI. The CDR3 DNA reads TGTGCCAGCAGACTACAACAGGGTTCTGGAAACACCATATATTTT. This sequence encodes CASRLQQGSGNTIYF.

The CDR3 DNA follows: TGTGCCAGCAGCCCCCCGGGCGGGTCCCCCCCTGAGCAGTTCTTC. This codes for CASSPPGGSPPEQFF. The chain links TRBV11-2 to TRBJ2-1, with D possibly TRBD2 on 5 matching bases. V was pared by 5 bases and J by 9 bases, with 20 bases between. There are 15 residues in the CDR3. Germline lookup yields CDR1 SGHAT and CDR2 FQNNGV.

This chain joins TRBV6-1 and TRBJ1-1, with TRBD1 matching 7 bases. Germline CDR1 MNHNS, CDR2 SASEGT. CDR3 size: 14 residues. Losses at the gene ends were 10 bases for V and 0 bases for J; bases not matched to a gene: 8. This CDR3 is CATGTVILNTEAFF. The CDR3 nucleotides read TGTGCCACCGGGACAGTCATTCTGAACACTGAAGCTTTCTTT.

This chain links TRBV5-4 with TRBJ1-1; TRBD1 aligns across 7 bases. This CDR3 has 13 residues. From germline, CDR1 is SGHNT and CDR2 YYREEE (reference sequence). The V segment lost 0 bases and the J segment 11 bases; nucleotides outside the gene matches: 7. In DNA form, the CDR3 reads TGTGCCAGCAGCTTGGGAGCAAACAGGGGCGCTTTCTTT. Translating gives CASSLGANRGAFF.

The CDR3 here is CASSLGLAGGLNEQFF. CDR3 bases: TGCGCCAGCAGCCTCGGACTAGCGGGGGGGCTCAATGAGCAGTTCTTC. V usage is TRBV5-1 and J usage is TRBJ2-1; 15 positions agree with TRBD2. This CDR3 contains 16 residues. The germline V gene has CDR1 SGHRS and CDR2 YFSETQ. The V and J ends lost 4 bases and 6 bases, in that order; junction bases with no gene match: 5.

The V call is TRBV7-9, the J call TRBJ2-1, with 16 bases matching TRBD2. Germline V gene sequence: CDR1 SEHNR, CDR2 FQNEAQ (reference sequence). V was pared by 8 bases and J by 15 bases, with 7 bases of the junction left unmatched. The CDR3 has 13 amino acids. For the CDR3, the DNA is TGTGCCAGCGAAGGGACTAGCGGGGGGGTCCCGTTCTTC. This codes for CASEGTSGGVPFF.

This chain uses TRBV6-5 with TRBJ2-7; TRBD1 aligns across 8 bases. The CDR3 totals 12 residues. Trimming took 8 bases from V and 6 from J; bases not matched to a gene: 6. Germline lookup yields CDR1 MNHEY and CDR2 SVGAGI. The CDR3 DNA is TGTGCCAGCTCAGGACAGGGACGCGAGCAGTACTTC. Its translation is CASSGQGREQYF.

CDR3 sequence (DNA): TGTGCCAGCAGTTCACAGGGGATCCCCAACGAGCAGTACTTC. It is translated as CASSSQGIPNEQYF. The rearrangement uses TRBV7-8 and TRBJ2-7; 7 nucleotides match TRBD1. There are 14 residues in the CDR3. Looked up from germline, CDR1 is SGHVS and CDR2 is FQNEAQ. Trimming cost V 6 bases and J 5 bases; bases outside gene matches: 10.

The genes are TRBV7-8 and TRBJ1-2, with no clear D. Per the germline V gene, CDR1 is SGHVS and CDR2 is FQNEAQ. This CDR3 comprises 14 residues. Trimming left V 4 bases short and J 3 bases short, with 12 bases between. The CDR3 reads CASSSGRNDYGYTF. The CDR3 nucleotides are TGTGCCAGCAGCTCCGGGAGAAACGACTATGGCTACACCTTC.

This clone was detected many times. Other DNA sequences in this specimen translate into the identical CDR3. CDR3 in amino acids: CASSPGQGGYEQYF. CDR3 in DNA: TGTGCCAGCAGCCCGGGACAGGGCGGCTACGAGCAGTACTTC. J is TRBJ2-7 and V is TRBV5-4; 9 bases are a match to TRBD1. After removal of 4 bases from V and 3 bases from J, the junction contained 5 bases not matched to a gene. This CDR3 has 14 residues. Germline V gene lookup returns CDR1 SGHNT and CDR2 YYREEE (reference sequence).

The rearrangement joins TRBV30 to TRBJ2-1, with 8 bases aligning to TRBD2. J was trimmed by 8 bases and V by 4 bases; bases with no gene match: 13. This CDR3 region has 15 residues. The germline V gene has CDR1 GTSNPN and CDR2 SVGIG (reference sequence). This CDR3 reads CAWTTGLAFFDEQFF. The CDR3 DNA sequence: TGTGCCTGGACTACCGGACTAGCTTTTTTCGATGAGCAGTTCTTC.

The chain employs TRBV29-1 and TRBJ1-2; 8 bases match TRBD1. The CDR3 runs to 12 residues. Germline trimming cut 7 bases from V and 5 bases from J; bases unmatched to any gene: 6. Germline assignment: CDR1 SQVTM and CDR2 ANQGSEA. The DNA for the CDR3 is TGCAGCGCGCAGGGGGCCCGGTATGGCTACACCTTC. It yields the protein CSAQGARYGYTF. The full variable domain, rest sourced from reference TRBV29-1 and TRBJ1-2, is SAVISQKPSRDICQRGTSLTIQCQVDSQVTMMFWYRQQPGQSLTLIATANQGSEATYESGFVIDKFPISRPNLTFSTLTVSNMSPEDSSIYLCSAQGARYGYTFGSGTRLTVV.

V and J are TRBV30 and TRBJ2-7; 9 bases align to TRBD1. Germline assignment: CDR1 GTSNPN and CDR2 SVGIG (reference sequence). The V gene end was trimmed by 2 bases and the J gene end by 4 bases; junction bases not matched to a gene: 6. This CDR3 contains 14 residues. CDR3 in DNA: TGTGCCTGGAGTACAGGGACAGGGCTTTACGAGCAGTACTTC. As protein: CAWSTGTGLYEQYF.

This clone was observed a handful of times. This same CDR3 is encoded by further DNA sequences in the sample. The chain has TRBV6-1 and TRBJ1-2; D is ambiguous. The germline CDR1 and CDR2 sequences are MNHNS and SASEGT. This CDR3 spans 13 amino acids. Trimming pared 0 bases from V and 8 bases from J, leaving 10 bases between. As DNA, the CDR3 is TGTGCCAGCAGTGAAGCGAGGGTGAGCGGCTACACCTTC. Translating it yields CASSEARVSGYTF.